Here is one T cell receptor beta chain with its context. Antigen unknown. Between the trimmed V and J ends, which lost 4 bases and 5 bases, there was a span of 10 bases. Germline V gene lookup returns CDR1 SGHTA and CDR2 FQGTGA. The length of the CDR3 is 13 residues. Only in-frame clones appear in the TCRdb table, and some are missing; sequencing was by immunoSEQ multiplex PCR. The sample lists 400,000 to 450,000 clones; 80% to 95% were seen once. Treatment specified: 15 to 20 received Ad26.COV2.S at low or high dose, single or two shots; five or six received placebo; per-sample allocation not given. Day 63 after the first vaccine or placebo injection was the time point for sampling. Ad26.COV2.S expressed prefusion-stabilized spike from the original Wuhan strain. This sample was taken from a study of Ad26.COV2.S vaccination and SARS-CoV-2 variants. Background on the study: Doses of Ad26.COV2.S were injected into muscle once or twice, 56 days apart.

Study-level results: Analytic work on TCR breadth and depth might have understated the full extent of total T cell responses. Substantial breadth in spike-specific CD8+ and CD4+ T cell responses was reportedly seen after vaccination.

This chain links TRBV7-3 with TRBJ2-3; no definite D call. The TCR comes from a person aged 18-65 years who received the Ad26.COV2.S COVID-19 vaccine or a placebo. The specimen comprised peripheral blood, sampled in a trial of Ad26.COV2.S vaccine versus placebo. This chain's CDR3 is CASSSYNEDTQYF. Here the CDR3 DNA reads TGTGCCAGCAGCTCGTACAACGAAGATACGCAGTATTTT.